This T cell receptor (beta chain) was sequenced during a study of regulatory dendritic cells for organ transplantation. On the study more broadly: Dendritic cell cultures received LPS on day 6.

Study-wide points: Among resting subsets, memory CD8+ cells contained the most alloreactive clonotypes.

The V segment lost 4 bases and the J segment 0 bases; nucleotides outside the gene matches: 13. This CDR3 region has 20 residues. Germline assignment: CDR1 SGHRS and CDR2 YFSETQ. Regarding this clone: What it binds is unknown.

Sorted T cells were CFSE-labeled and cultured 4 to 5 days with allogeneic regulatory or mature dendritic cells at 1:10. Naive CD45RA+ and memory CD45RO+ CD4+ or CD8+ T cells were FACS-sorted. TCRdb keeps only in-frame clones here, not all; method: immunoSEQ multiplex PCR. The table records about 10,000 clones, 65% of them present only once. The TCR sequence derives from a human donor in good health. Sequencing used naive CD4+ T cells from blood cultured with dendritic cells. Subset in this sample: CD45RA+ naive T cells. This chain connects TRBV5-1 to TRBJ2-1; 13 nucleotides match TRBD2. The CDR3 region is CASSARLTSGGLSSYNEQFF. The CDR3 nucleotides read TGCGCCAGCAGCGCCAGACTGACTAGCGGGGGGCTCAGCTCCTACAATGAGCAGTTCTTC.